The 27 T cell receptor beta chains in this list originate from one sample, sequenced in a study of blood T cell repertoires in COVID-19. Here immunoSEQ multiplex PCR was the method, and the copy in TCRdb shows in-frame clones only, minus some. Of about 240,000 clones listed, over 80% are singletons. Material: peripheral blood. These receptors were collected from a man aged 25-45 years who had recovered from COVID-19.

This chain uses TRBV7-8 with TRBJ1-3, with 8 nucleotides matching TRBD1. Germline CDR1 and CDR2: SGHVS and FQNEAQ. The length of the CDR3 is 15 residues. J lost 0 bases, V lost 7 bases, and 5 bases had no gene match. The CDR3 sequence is CASMGQVHSGNTIYF. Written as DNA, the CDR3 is TGTGCCAGCATGGGACAGGTTCACTCTGGAAACACCATATATTTT.

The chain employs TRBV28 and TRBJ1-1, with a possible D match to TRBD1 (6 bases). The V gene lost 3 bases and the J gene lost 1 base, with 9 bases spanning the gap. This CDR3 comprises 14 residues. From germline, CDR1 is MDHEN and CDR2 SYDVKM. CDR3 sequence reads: CASSFQGSNTEAFF. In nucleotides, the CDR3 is TGTGCCAGCAGTTTTCAGGGGTCGAACACTGAAGCTTTCTTT.

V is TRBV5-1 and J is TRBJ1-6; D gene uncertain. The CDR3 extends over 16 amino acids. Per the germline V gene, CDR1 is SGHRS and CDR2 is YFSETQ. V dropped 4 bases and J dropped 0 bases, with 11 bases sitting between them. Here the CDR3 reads CASSLAGSSYNSPLHF. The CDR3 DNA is TGCGCCAGCAGCCTAGCGGGCAGCTCCTATAATTCACCCCTCCACTTT.

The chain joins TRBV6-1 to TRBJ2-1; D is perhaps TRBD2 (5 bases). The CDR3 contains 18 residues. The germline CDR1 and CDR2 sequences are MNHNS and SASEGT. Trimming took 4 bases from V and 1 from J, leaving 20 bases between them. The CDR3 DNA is TGTGCCAGCAGTGCTACTGGGAGAGGGTATCGTTCCTACAATGAGCAGTTCTTC. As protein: CASSATGRGYRSYNEQFF.

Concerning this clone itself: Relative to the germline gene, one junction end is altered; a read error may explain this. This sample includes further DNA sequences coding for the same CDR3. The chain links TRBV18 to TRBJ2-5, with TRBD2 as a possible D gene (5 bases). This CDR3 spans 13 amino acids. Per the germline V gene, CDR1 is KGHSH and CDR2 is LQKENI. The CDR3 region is CASSPNGMETQYF. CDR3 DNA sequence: TGTGCCAGCTCACCTAACGGGATGGAGACCCAATACTTC.

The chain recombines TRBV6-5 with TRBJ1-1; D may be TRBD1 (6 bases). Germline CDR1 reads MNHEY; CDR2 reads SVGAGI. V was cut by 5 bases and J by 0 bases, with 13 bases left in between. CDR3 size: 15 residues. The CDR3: CASSLSRGLNTEAFF. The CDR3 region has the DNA TGTGCCAGCAGTCTGAGTAGGGGGTTGAACACTGAAGCTTTCTTT.

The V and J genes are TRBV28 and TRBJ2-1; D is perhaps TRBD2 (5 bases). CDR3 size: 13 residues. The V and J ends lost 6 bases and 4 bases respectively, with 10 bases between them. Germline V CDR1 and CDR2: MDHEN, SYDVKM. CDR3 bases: TGTGCCAGCAGCCTACCGGGGTACAATGAGCAGTTCTTC. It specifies CASSLPGYNEQFF.

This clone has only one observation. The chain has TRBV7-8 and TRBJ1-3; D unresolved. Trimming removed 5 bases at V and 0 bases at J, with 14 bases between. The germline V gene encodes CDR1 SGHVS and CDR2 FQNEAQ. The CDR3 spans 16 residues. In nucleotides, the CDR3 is TGTGCCAGCAGCGCCGTGAGAGCAAACTCTGGAAACACCATATATTTT. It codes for CASSAVRANSGNTIYF. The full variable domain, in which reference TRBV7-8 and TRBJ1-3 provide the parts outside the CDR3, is GAGVSQSPRYKVAKRGQDVALRCDPISGHVSLFWYQQALGQGPEFLTYFQNEAQLDKSGLPSDRFFAERPEGSVSTLKIQRTQQEDSAVYLCASSAVRANSGNTIYFGEGSWLTVV.

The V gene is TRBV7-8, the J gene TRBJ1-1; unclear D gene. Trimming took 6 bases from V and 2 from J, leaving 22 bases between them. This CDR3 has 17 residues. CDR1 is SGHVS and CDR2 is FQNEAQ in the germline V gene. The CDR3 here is CASSLGRLGVQNTEAFF. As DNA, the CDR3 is TGTGCCAGCAGTCTGGGGAGGTTAGGTGTCCAAAACACTGAAGCTTTCTTT. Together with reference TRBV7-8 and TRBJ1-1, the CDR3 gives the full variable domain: GAGVSQSPRYKVAKRGQDVALRCDPISGHVSLFWYQQALGQGPEFLTYFQNEAQLDKSGLPSDRFFAERPEGSVSTLKIQRTQQEDSAVYLCASSLGRLGVQNTEAFFGQGTRLTVV.

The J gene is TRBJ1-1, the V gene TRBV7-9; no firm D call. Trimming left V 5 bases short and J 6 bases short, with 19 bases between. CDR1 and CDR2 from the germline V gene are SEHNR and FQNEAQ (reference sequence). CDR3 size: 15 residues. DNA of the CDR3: TGTGCCAGCAGCAAAACCCCCGACTATAGAGCTGAAGCTTTCTTT. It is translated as CASSKTPDYRAEAFF.

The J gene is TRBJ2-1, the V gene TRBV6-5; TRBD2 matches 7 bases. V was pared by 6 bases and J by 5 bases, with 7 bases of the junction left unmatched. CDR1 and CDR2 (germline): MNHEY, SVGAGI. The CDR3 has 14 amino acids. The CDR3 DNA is TGTGCCAGCAGCCCCGTTCGGGGGGACAATGAGCAGTTCTTC. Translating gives CASSPVRGDNEQFF.

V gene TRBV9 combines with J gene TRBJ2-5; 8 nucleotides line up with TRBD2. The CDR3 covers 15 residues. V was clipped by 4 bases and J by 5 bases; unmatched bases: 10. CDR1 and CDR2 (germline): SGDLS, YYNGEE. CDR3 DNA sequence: TGTGCCAGCAGCTCCCACGGCGGGGGGATTGAGACCCAGTACTTC. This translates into CASSSHGGGIETQYF.

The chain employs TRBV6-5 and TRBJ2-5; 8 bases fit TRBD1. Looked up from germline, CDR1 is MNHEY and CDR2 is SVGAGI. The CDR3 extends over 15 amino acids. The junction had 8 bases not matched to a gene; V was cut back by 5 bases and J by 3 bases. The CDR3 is CASSSRTGREETQYF. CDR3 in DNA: TGTGCCAGCAGTAGCCGGACAGGGCGAGAAGAGACCCAGTACTTC.

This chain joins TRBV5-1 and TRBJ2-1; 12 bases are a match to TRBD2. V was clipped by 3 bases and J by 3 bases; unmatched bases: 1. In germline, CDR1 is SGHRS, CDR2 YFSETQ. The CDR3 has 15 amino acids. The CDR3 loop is CASSWTSGVYNEQFF. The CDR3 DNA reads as TGCGCCAGCAGCTGGACTAGCGGGGTCTACAATGAGCAGTTCTTC.

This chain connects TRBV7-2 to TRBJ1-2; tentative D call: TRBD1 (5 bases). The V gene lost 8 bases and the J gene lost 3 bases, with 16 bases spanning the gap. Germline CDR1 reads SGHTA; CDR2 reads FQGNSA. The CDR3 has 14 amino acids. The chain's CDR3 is CASCPGVFHYGYTF. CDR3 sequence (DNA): TGTGCCAGCTGTCCGGGGGTCTTTCACTATGGCTACACCTTC.

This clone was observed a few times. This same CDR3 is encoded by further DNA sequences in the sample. CDR3 sequence: CASSLDGDYGYTF. The DNA for the CDR3 is TGCGCCAGCAGCTTGGACGGGGACTATGGCTACACCTTC. This chain uses TRBV5-1 with TRBJ1-2, with D unclear. V was clipped by 0 bases and J by 3 bases, with 6 bases between them. This CDR3 is built from 13 residues. Germline V CDR1 and CDR2: SGHRS, YFSETQ. The variable domain in full, with the rest retrieved from reference TRBV5-1 and TRBJ1-2, is KAGVTQTPRYLIKTRGQQVTLSCSPISGHRSVSWYQQTPGQGLQFLFEYFSETQRNKGNFPGRFSGRQFSNSRSEMNVSTLELGDSALYLCASSLDGDYGYTFGSGTRLTVV.

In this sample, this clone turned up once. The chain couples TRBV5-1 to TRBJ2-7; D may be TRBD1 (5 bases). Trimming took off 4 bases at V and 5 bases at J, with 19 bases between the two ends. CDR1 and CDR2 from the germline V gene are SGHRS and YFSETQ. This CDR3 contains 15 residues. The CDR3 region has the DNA TGCGCCAGCAGCATCGGACAAACCAAAACAGACGAGCAGTACGTC. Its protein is CASSIGQTKTDEQYV.

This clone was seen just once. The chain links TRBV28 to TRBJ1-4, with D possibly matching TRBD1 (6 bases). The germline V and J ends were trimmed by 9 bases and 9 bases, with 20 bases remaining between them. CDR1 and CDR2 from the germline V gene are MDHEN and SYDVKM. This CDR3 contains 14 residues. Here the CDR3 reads CASAGGGTRKKLFF. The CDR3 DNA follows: TGTGCCAGTGCGGGGGGCGGGACAAGGAAAAAACTGTTTTTT. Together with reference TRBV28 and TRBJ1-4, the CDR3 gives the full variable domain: DVKVTQSSRYLVKRTGEKVFLECVQDMDHENMFWYRQDPGLGLRLIYFSYDVKMKEKGDIPEGYSVSREKKERFSLILESASTNQTSMYLCASAGGGTRKKLFFGSGTQLSVL.

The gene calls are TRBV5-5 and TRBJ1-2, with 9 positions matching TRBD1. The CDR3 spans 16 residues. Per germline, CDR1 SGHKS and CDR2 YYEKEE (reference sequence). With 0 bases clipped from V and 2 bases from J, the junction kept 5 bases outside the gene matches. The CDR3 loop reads CASSLGLGQGNYGYTF. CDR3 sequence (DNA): TGTGCCAGCAGCTTGGGGCTGGGACAGGGAAACTATGGCTACACCTTC.

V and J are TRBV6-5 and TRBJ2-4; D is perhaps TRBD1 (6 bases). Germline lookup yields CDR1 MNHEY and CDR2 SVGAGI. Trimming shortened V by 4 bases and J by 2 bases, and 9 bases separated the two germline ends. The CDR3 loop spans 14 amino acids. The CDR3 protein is CASSSTGTKNIQYF. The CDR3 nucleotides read TGTGCCAGCAGTTCTACAGGGACCAAAAACATTCAGTACTTC.

The CDR3 is CASSPTGGLGRGKLFF. Written as DNA, the CDR3 is TGTGCCAGCAGCCCAACAGGGGGCCTAGGGAGAGGAAAACTGTTTTTT. The V gene is TRBV3-1 (or the pseudogene TRBV3-2), the J gene TRBJ1-4, with 9 bases identical to TRBD1. Germline CDR1 is LGHDT and CDR2 is YNNKEL (reference sequence). Trimming cost V 4 bases and J 10 bases; bases outside gene matches: 13. This CDR3 is built from 16 residues.

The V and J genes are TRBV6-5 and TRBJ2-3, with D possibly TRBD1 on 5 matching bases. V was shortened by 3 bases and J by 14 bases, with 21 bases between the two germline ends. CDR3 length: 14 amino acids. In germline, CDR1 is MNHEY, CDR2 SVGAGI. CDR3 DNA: TGTGCCAGCAGTTATTCTCGACAGACCGGAGATAGGTATTTT. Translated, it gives CASSYSRQTGDRYF.

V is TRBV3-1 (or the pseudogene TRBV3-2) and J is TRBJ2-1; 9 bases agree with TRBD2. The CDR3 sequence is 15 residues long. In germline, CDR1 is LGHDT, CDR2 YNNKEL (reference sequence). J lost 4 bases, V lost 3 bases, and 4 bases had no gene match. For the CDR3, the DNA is TGTGCCAGCAGCCAGGGCGGGGGGGTTTACAATGAGCAGTTCTTC. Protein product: CASSQGGGVYNEQFF.

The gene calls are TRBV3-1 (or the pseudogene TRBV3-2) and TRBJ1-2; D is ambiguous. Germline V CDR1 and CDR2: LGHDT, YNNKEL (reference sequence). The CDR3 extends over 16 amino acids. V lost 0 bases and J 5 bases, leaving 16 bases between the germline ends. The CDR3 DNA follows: TGTGCCAGCAGCCAAGATCGGCGGGTCTCTGATTATGGCTACACCTTC. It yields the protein CASSQDRRVSDYGYTF.

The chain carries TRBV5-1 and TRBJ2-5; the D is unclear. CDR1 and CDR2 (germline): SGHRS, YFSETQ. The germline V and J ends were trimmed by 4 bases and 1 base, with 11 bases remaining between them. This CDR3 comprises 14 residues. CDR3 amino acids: CASSRDASQETQYF. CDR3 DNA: TGCGCCAGCAGCCGTGACGCTAGCCAAGAGACCCAGTACTTC.

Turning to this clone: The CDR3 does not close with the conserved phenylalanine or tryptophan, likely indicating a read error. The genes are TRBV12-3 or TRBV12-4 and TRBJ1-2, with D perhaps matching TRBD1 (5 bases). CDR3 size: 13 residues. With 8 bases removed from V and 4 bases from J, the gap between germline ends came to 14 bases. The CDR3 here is CASYREGFYGYTL. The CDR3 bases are TGTGCCAGCTACCGGGAGGGGTTCTATGGCTACACCCTC.

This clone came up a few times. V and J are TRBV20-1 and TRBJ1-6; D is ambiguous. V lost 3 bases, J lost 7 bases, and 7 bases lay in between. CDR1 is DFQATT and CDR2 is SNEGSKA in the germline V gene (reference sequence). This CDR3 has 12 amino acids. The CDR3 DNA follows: TGCAGTGCTAGTCATCCAAATTCACCCCTCCACTTT. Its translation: CSASHPNSPLHF.